This TCR beta chain was recovered during a study of blood T cells in healthy people across ages. Regarding the study as a whole: Both higher diversity and more naive CD4+ cells marked long-lived donors when set against aged donors.

This clonotype was found a few times. Its antigen is currently unknown. Germline lookup yields CDR1 SGHRS and CDR2 YFSETQ. V gave up 4 bases and J gave up 0 bases, with 8 bases separating them. CDR3 length: 13 residues. Combining a sample-barcoded 5' primer with a J-beta primer mix, a second PCR ran for 7 to 11 cycles. Every single cDNA molecule received a tag from a template-switch adaptor with 12 random nucleotides. Using its own MiXCR run on the 5' RACE reads, TCRdb lists one record per CDR3 protein. The table includes under 700,000 distinct CDR3 sequences, less than 25% detected once. These data also formed part of another study, on T cells of mothers and their children.

The chain employs TRBV5-1 and TRBJ2-7; no definite D call. The receptor was derived from a boy aged 5-17 years in good health. Sequencing was carried out using blood. The CDR3 nucleotides read TGCGCCAGCAGCATTCTAGACTCCTACGAGCAGTACTTC. It is translated as CASSILDSYEQYF. Using reference TRBV5-1 and TRBJ2-7 for the parts outside the CDR3, the full variable domain is KAGVTQTPRYLIKTRGQQVTLSCSPISGHRSVSWYQQTPGQGLQFLFEYFSETQRNKGNFPGRFSGRQFSNSRSEMNVSTLELGDSALYLCASSILDSYEQYFGPGTRLTVT.